This T cell receptor (beta chain) was recovered during a study of blood T cell repertoires in COVID-19 (dated by TCRdb to the early 2020s). Background for the entire study: Samples covering the acute and convalescent phases of COVID-19 were provided by collaborators in the United States, Italy and Spain. Deeply sampled blood TCRbeta repertoires from subjects exposed to, actively infected with, or recovered from COVID-19 were included in the dataset. Where HLA class I and class II types were available, the types were taken from metadata supplied by the sample provider, not from assay-based typing. Samples came from the ongoing ImmuneRACE study (first 160 participants) plus 1,254 subjects from 6 global collaborators. The material from the prospective study consisted of cDNA or gDNA derived from T cells, B-cell-depleted T cells, or PBMCs. A de-identified subject ID, COVID-19 status, age in years and sex were almost always included in the sample metadata. The repertoires were released in a freely available public database meant as a resource for research on the immune response to SARS-CoV-2.

This clone has only one observation. The antigen it recognizes is unknown. It has no much larger one-base neighbor in the sample; base qualities were not kept. The collaborating institutions used their own protocols to collect whole blood in K2EDTA tubes. For TCRbeta analysis, collaborators shipped samples as frozen whole blood, isolated PBMCs, or DNA extracted from either of those sample types. TCRbeta CDR3 regions were amplified from genomic DNA using the immunoSEQ Assay, a bias-controlled multiplex PCR. The paper's processing steps were these. The number of nucleated cells in each sample was estimated from the amplification of reference gene primers within the assay. To quantify the absolute abundance of each unique TCRbeta CDR3 rearrangement, sequence reads were collapsed and filtered. Productive Simpson clonality was computed per sample as the square root of Simpson's diversity index over productive rearrangements. TCRdb took this table from immuneACCESS and kept in-frame rearrangements with V and J called. Such tables lack part of the clones; where checked against another copy, unresolved V genes explain under half of the gap, and the rest is unexplained. That table supplies the V and J calls and clone size; D and trimming were determined from the DNA. Across this sample there are around 50,000 clones, with under 90% seen only once. Around 4.5% of the sample belongs to the ten largest clones.

Results and caveats for the whole study, not just this receptor: The amount of clinical and demographic metadata varied by source and participant and was provided uncurated.

Deletion took 0 bases off V and 4 bases off J, with a span of 7 bases between the germline ends. Its CDR3 holds 14 amino acids, cysteine through phenylalanine. CDR3 DNA only is kept here, 42 bases in frame from base 1. The CDR1 and CDR2 encoded by the germline V gene (reference sequence) are GTSNPN and SVGIG. The TCR sequence derives from a man aged 35 to 55 with active COVID-19. Material: peripheral blood. The chain joins TRBV30 to TRBJ1-6, with no reliable assignment of the D segment. The CDR3 region reads CAWSVTPYNSPLHF. DNA sequence: TGTGCCTGGAGTGTCACACCGTATAATTCACCCCTCCACTTT.